The sequence of this TCR beta chain was determined in a study of blood T cell repertoires in COVID-19 (dated by TCRdb to 2020 to 2021). About the study as a whole: The collaborator samples originated in the United States, Italy and Spain and spanned the acute and convalescent phases of COVID-19. The material from the prospective study consisted of cDNA or gDNA derived from T cells, B-cell-depleted T cells, or PBMCs. The dataset comprised deeply sampled blood TCRbeta repertoires from subjects exposed to, actively infected with, or recovered from COVID-19. The repertoires were made available in a free public database intended to serve as a resource for research on the immune response to SARS-CoV-2. The samples were drawn from two sources: the first 160 participants of the ongoing ImmuneRACE study, and over 950 subjects contributed by 6 global collaborators. Nearly every sample came with metadata listing a de-identified subject ID, COVID-19 status, age in years and sex. Where available, HLA class I and class II types were obtained from metadata supplied by the sample provider rather than from assay-based typing.

Collaborating institutions collected whole blood in K2EDTA tubes following their own protocols. For TCRbeta analysis, collaborators shipped samples as frozen whole blood, isolated PBMCs, or DNA extracted from either of those sample types. Comment on this clone: This receptor's antigen is unknown. Base quality data are lacking; no much larger clone is found one base away.

Points the paper makes about the study in general: How much clinical and demographic metadata was included differed by source and by participant, and the metadata was provided uncurated.

Reading the germline V gene (reference sequence) gives CDR1 DFQATT and CDR2 SNEGSKA. V is shortened by 3 bases, J by 5 bases, and the region joining them spans 11 bases. The CDR3 runs 14 amino acids, cysteine and phenylalanine included. Of all the DNA, just the CDR3 is kept, 42 bases in frame from base 1. The immunoSEQ Assay, a bias-controlled multiplex PCR, was used to amplify TCRbeta CDR3 regions from genomic DNA. In the original analysis: The number of nucleated cells in each sample was estimated by amplification of reference gene primers within the assay. To quantify the absolute abundance of each unique TCRbeta CDR3 rearrangement, sequence reads were collapsed and filtered. For each sample, productive Simpson clonality was calculated as the square root of Simpson's diversity index over productive rearrangements. TCRdb's version of the immuneACCESS table is confined to in-frame rearrangements and falls short of the full clone set. An unresolved V gene accounts for under half of the shortfall where checked; the remainder is of unknown origin. That table gives V, J and clone size, and the DNA gave D and trimming. This sample lists 25,000 to 30,000 clones; 70% to 90% were detected once. The ten largest account for approximately 2.6% of the sample.

This receptor was taken from a human donor in a cohort sampled during active COVID-19. The specimen was peripheral blood. The chain is made from TRBV20-1 and TRBJ1-6; there is no confident call for the D gene. The CDR3 protein sequence reads: CSASRILDNSPLHF. The sequence in DNA is TGCAGTGCTAGTCGGATCCTAGATAATTCACCCCTCCACTTT.